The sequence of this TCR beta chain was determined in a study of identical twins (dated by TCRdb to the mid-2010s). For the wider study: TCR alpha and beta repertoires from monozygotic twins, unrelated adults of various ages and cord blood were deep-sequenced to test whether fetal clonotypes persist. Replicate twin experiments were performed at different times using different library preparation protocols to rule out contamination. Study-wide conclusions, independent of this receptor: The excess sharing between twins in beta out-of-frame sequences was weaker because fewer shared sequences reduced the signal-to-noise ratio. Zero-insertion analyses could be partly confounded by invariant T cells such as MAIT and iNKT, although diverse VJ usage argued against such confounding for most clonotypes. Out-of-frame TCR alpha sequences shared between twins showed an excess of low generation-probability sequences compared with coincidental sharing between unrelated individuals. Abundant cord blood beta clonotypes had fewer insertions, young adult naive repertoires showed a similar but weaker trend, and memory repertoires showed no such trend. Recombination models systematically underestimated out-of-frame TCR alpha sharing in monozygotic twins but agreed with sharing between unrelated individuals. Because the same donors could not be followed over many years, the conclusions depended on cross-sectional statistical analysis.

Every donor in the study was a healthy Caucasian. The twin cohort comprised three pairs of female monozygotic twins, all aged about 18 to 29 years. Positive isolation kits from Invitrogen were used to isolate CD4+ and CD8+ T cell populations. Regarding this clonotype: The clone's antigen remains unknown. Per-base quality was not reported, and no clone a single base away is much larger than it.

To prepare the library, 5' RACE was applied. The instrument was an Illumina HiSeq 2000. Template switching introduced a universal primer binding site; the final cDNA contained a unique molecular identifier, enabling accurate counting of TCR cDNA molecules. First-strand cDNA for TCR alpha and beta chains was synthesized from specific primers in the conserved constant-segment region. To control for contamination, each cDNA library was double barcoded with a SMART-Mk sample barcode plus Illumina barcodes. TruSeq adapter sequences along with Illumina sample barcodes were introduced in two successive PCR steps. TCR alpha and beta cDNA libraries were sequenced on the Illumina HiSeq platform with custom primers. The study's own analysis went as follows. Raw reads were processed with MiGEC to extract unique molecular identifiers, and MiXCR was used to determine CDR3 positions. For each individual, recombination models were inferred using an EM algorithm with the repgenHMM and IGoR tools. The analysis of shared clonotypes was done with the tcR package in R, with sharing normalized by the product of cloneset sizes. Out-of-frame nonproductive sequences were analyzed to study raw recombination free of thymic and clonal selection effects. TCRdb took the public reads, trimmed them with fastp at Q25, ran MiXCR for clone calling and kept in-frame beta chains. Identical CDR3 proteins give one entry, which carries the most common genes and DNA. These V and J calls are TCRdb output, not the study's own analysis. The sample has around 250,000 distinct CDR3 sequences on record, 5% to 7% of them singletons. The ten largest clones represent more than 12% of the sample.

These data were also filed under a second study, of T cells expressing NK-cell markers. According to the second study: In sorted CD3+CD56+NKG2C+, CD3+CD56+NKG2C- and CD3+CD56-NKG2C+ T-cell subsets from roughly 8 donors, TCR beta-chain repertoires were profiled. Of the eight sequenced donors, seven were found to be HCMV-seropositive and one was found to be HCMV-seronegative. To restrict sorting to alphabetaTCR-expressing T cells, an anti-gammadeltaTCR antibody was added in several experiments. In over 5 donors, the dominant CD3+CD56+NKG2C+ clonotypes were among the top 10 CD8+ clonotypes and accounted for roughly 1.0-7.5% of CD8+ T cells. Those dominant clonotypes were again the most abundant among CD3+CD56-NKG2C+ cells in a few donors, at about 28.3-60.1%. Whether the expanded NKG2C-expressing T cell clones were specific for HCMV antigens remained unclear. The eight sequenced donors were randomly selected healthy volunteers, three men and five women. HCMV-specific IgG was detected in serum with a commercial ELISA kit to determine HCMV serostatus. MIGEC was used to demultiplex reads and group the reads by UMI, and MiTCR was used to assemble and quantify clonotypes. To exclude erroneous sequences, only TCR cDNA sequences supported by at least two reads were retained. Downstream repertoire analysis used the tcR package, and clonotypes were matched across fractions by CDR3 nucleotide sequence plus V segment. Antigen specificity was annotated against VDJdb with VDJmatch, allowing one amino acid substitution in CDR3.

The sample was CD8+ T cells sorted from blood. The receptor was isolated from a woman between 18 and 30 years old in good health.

The DNA sequence is given as TGCGCCAGCAGCCAAGTCAGGGGGAACACCGGGGAGCTGTTTTTT. The resulting protein is CASSQVRGNTGELFF. The rearrangement joined TRBV4-3 to TRBJ2-2; perhaps TRBD1 is the D gene, with 6 bases matching. Relative to germline, V is 1 base shorter and J is 1 base shorter, with 7 bases between their ends. Looking up the germline V gene yields CDR1 LGHNA and CDR2 YSLEER. From its cysteine to its phenylalanine, the CDR3 spans 15 amino acids. The read is trimmed to its CDR3 DNA, 45 bases read in frame from base 1.